This T cell receptor beta chain was identified during a study of cytomegalovirus exposure and HLA in healthy donors. Across the whole study: Per a later analysis, the 666 first-cohort and over 90 validation repertoires shared one platform. Study-level points and caveats: Cytomegalovirus status was reportedly diagnosed by the classifier with high sensitivity and specificity. A few chains tied to CMV proved CMV antigen-specific in vitro.

This clone was observed a single time. Its specificity is not known. CDR1 LGHNT and CDR2 FRNRAP come from the germline V gene. Deletions cut 3 bases from V and 9 bases from J, with 9 bases between. This CDR3 is built from 11 residues. Method: immunoSEQ multiplex PCR; TCRdb's copy keeps in-frame clones and lacks some. The profile shows some 100,000 clones, roughly 86% of them singletons. The rearrangement joins TRBV12-5 to TRBJ2-7, with D perhaps matching TRBD1 (6 bases). This TCR was recovered from a man younger than 30 in good health and CMV-seronegative. Sequencing used PBMCs. CDR3 coding DNA: TGTGCTAGTGGTTTCGGACAGCGGCAGTACTTC. Residues: CASGFGQRQYF.